Each of the 19 T cell receptor beta chains below was sequenced from the same sample in a study of beta chain features in type 1 diabetes. Expressed TCRB transcripts were sequenced because the entire RNA isolate underwent reverse transcription. Generated by immunoSEQ multiplex PCR, the TCRdb table keeps only in-frame clones and is missing some. The profile covers about 350,000 clones, with roughly a fifth appearing a single time and about 0.045% taken by the ten largest. Sequences were obtained from naive CD4+ T cells from blood. These receptors were collected from a woman between 18 and 29 years old in good health.

The V and J genes are TRBV9 and TRBJ2-7; 7 bases line up with TRBD2. With 6 bases clipped from V and 2 bases from J, the junction kept 11 bases outside the gene matches. This CDR3 is built from 15 residues. Germline-derived CDR1 and CDR2 are SGDLS and YYNGEE. The CDR3 sequence: CASTGGPSGAYEQYF. The CDR3, as DNA: TGTGCCAGCACCGGAGGCCCTAGCGGTGCCTACGAGCAGTACTTC.

The gene calls are TRBV7-9 and TRBJ2-3; D perhaps matches TRBD2 (5 bases). CDR3 length: 14 amino acids. Germline assignment: CDR1 SEHNR and CDR2 FQNEAQ (reference sequence). Trimming stripped 1 base from V and 2 bases from J, with 7 bases between. Here the CDR3 reads CASSLGGPTDTQYF. The CDR3 DNA is TGTGCCAGCAGCTTAGGAGGGCCCACAGATACGCAGTATTTT.

The chain recombines TRBV7-2 with TRBJ2-3; 7 bases match TRBD2. The CDR3 length is 16 residues. Germline V CDR1 and CDR2: SGHTA, FQGNSA. The J segment lost 0 bases and the V segment lost 2 bases, leaving 5 bases of the junction unmatched. Written as DNA, the CDR3 is TGTGCCAGCAGCTTAAGACAAGCGGGAAGCACAGATACGCAGTATTTT. Encoded protein: CASSLRQAGSTDTQYF.

The chain is built from TRBV5-6 and TRBJ2-1; D is uncertain. CDR3 length equals 12 residues. V shed 1 base and J shed 10 bases, with 9 bases lying between them. Germline V lookup: CDR1 SGHDT, CDR2 YYEEEE. The CDR3: CASSLRLPEQFF. CDR3 bases: TGTGCCAGCAGCTTGAGACTTCCCGAGCAGTTCTTC.

V and J are TRBV5-1 and TRBJ2-5, with D possibly matching TRBD2 (5 bases). The CDR3 is 13 amino acids. V was trimmed by 4 bases and J by 5 bases, leaving 12 bases between them. Per germline, CDR1 SGHRS and CDR2 YFSETQ. The CDR3 bases are TGCGCCAGCAGCCCCGGGGAGAGGGAGACCCAGTACTTC. Encoded protein: CASSPGERETQYF. Combining the CDR3 with reference TRBV5-1 and TRBJ2-5 gives the whole variable domain KAGVTQTPRYLIKTRGQQVTLSCSPISGHRSVSWYQQTPGQGLQFLFEYFSETQRNKGNFPGRFSGRQFSNSRSEMNVSTLELGDSALYLCASSPGERETQYFGPGTRLLVL.

This clone occurred a few times. The V call is TRBV18, the J call TRBJ2-7; 7 bases are shared with TRBD2. Germline values: CDR1 KGHSH, CDR2 LQKENI. Unmatched junction bases numbered 10, after V lost 8 bases and J lost 0 bases. The CDR3 extends over 15 amino acids. CDR3 loop: CASRIAGASSYEQYF. The CDR3, as DNA: TGTGCCAGCCGAATAGCGGGTGCAAGCTCCTACGAGCAGTACTTC. The full variable domain, with the rest looked up from reference TRBV18 and TRBJ2-7, is NAGVMQNPRHLVRRRGQEARLRCSPMKGHSHVYWYRQLPEEGLKFMVYLQKENIIDESGMPKERFSAEFPKEGPSILRIQQVVRGDSAAYFCASRIAGASSYEQYFGPGTRLTVT.

This clone appeared a few times. This chain links TRBV11-2 with TRBJ2-7; possible D gene TRBD1, 5 bases. The germline V gene encodes CDR1 SGHAT and CDR2 FQNNGV. Trimming took 5 bases from V and 9 from J, leaving 14 bases between them. The CDR3 runs 12 residues. The CDR3 coding sequence is TGTGCCAGCAGCCCACGGACAACTGGGCAGTACTTC. It translates to CASSPRTTGQYF.

This clone came up a few times. The chain combines TRBV5-1 with TRBJ1-2; D unclear. The CDR3 covers 14 residues. Per the germline V gene, CDR1 is SGHRS and CDR2 is YFSETQ. V shed 0 bases and J shed 4 bases, with 10 bases lying between them. CDR3 sequence: CASSLDETIYGYTF. DNA of the CDR3: TGCGCCAGCAGCTTGGACGAGACTATCTATGGCTACACCTTC. The full variable domain, its missing parts supplied by reference TRBV5-1 and TRBJ1-2, is KAGVTQTPRYLIKTRGQQVTLSCSPISGHRSVSWYQQTPGQGLQFLFEYFSETQRNKGNFPGRFSGRQFSNSRSEMNVSTLELGDSALYLCASSLDETIYGYTFGSGTRLTVV.

This clone appeared a few times. The J gene is TRBJ2-3, the V gene TRBV5-1; 12 bases line up with TRBD2. This CDR3 has 16 amino acids. The J segment lost 6 bases and the V segment lost 4 bases, leaving 9 bases of the junction unmatched. CDR1 is SGHRS, CDR2 YFSETQ, per germline. The CDR3 bases are TGCGCCAGCAGCCGTGGACTAGCGGGAACCCTTGATACGCAGTATTTT. This sequence encodes CASSRGLAGTLDTQYF.

This clone was seen only a few times. The chain couples TRBV4-3 to TRBJ2-5; no clear D gene. Trimming shortened V by 4 bases and J by 0 bases, and 9 bases separated the two germline ends. CDR1 and CDR2 from the germline V gene are LGHNA and YSLEER. The CDR3 covers 14 residues. The CDR3 reads CASSPAINQETQYF. CDR3 nucleotide sequence: TGCGCCAGCAGCCCCGCGATCAACCAAGAGACCCAGTACTTC.

The gene calls are TRBV6-5 and TRBJ2-7; TRBD1 matches 11 bases. CDR1 is MNHEY, CDR2 SVGAGI, per germline. The CDR3 sequence is 16 residues long. V shed 2 bases, J shed 2 bases, and the junction held 5 bases outside the gene matches. The CDR3: CASSYTPGQGAYEQYF. The CDR3 region has the DNA TGTGCCAGCAGTTACACACCGGGACAGGGGGCCTACGAGCAGTACTTC.

This clone appeared a few times. The same CDR3 is also encoded by other DNA sequences in this sample. The chain is built from TRBV11-2 and TRBJ2-1; 10 bases are a match to TRBD2. The CDR3 extends over 15 amino acids. J lost 0 bases, V lost 4 bases, and 0 bases had no gene match. Germline assignment: CDR1 SGHAT and CDR2 FQNNGV. CDR3 amino acids: CASSSSGGSYNEQFF. DNA of the CDR3: TGTGCCAGCAGCTCTAGCGGGGGCTCCTACAATGAGCAGTTCTTC. Drawing the rest from reference TRBV11-2 and TRBJ2-1, the complete variable domain is EAGVAQSPRYKIIEKRQSVAFWCNPISGHATLYWYQQILGQGPKLLIQFQNNGVVDDSQLPKDRFSAERLKGVDSTLKIQPAKLEDSAVYLCASSSSGGSYNEQFFGPGTRLTVL.

This clone was seen more than once but under ten times. J is TRBJ2-5 and V is TRBV5-1, with D maybe TRBD1 (5 bases). The CDR3 is made up of 15 amino acids. Trimming left V 0 bases short and J 1 base short, with 10 bases between. Germline CDR1 is SGHRS and CDR2 is YFSETQ. In DNA, the CDR3 is TGCGCCAGCAGCTTGGCGGTCAGGGCCCAAGAGACCCAGTACTTC. Residues: CASSLAVRAQETQYF.

The chain combines TRBV4-1 with TRBJ2-3; D remains unclear. The CDR3 consists of 15 residues. V lost 0 bases to trimming and J lost 4 bases, with 11 bases between them. Germline CDR1 reads MGHRA; CDR2 reads YSYEKL. Written as DNA, the CDR3 is TGCGCCAGCAGCCAAGAGGCTAGTGTCTCAGATACGCAGTATTTT. Amino acid sequence: CASSQEASVSDTQYF.

The chain combines TRBV11-2 with TRBJ2-1, with a weak D call TRBD2 (6 bases). The CDR3 length is 15 residues. Germline V lookup: CDR1 SGHAT, CDR2 FQNNGV. Between the trimmed V and J ends, which lost 5 bases and 3 bases, there was a span of 14 bases. The CDR3 loop reads CASSTRDWSYNEQFF. CDR3 DNA: TGTGCCAGCAGCACCCGGGACTGGAGCTACAATGAGCAGTTCTTC.

The gene calls are TRBV5-4 and TRBJ2-1, with 15 bases aligning to TRBD2. From germline, CDR1 is SGHNT and CDR2 YYREEE (reference sequence). J gave up 9 bases and V 3 bases, and 7 bases lay outside the gene matches. There are 16 residues in the CDR3. CDR3 DNA: TGTGCCAGCAGCTCATGGACTAGCGGGGGGGGTACTGAGCAGTTCTTC. Amino acid sequence: CASSSWTSGGGTEQFF. Looking up the rest from reference TRBV5-4 and TRBJ2-1 gives the full variable domain: ETGVTQSPTHLIKTRGQQVTLRCSSQSGHNTVSWYQQALGQGPQFIFQYYREEENGRGNFPPRFSGLQFPNYSSELNVNALELDDSALYLCASSSWTSGGGTEQFFGPGTRLTVL.

This clone came up a few times. J is TRBJ2-1 and V is TRBV7-8, with 13 nucleotides matching TRBD2. J gave up 10 bases and V 5 bases, and 8 bases lay outside the gene matches. Per germline, CDR1 SGHVS and CDR2 FQNEAQ. The CDR3 contains 15 residues. The CDR3 coding sequence is TGTGCCAGCAGCAACGGACTAGCGGGAGTACAGGAGCAGTTCTTC. Translated, it gives CASSNGLAGVQEQFF.

The chain carries TRBV11-2 and TRBJ2-7; 10 nucleotides line up with TRBD2. The germline V gene encodes CDR1 SGHAT and CDR2 FQNNGV. This CDR3 contains 16 residues. After removal of 5 bases from V and 0 bases from J, the junction contained 7 bases not matched to a gene. CDR3 nucleotides: TGTGCCAGCAGCACTGCGGGACTAGCGAGCTCCTACGAGCAGTACTTC. Protein: CASSTAGLASSYEQYF. The entire variable domain, with the rest obtained from reference TRBV11-2 and TRBJ2-7, is as follows: EAGVAQSPRYKIIEKRQSVAFWCNPISGHATLYWYQQILGQGPKLLIQFQNNGVVDDSQLPKDRFSAERLKGVDSTLKIQPAKLEDSAVYLCASSTAGLASSYEQYFGPGTRLTVT.

In its sample, this clone was seen a few times. The chain joins TRBV5-4 to TRBJ2-1, with 8 nucleotides matching TRBD2. With 0 bases clipped from V and 6 bases from J, the junction kept 5 bases outside the gene matches. The CDR3 runs 15 residues. Per germline, CDR1 SGHNT and CDR2 YYREEE (reference sequence). CDR3 sequence: CASSLALSGSNEQFF. In DNA, the CDR3 is TGTGCCAGCAGCTTGGCCCTAAGCGGGAGCAATGAGCAGTTCTTC.